These 27 T cell receptor beta chains were all obtained from the same sample, sequenced in a study of T cells in women clearing cervical HPV infection. Sequencing was performed with immunoSEQ multiplex PCR; in TCRdb, only in-frame clones are kept and a portion is missing. This table holds more than 45,000 clones. The specimen sequenced was blood buffy coat. The receptor set was obtained from a woman aged 18 to 75 with a cervical HPV16 infection that either progressed to CIN3+ or cleared (not recorded which).

Regarding this clone: The germline gene is not matched at one end of the junction; a read error may be the cause. The DNA ends 3 residues before the CDR3 does, and the rest of the CDR3 is filled in from the germline J gene. The rearrangement uses TRBV18 and TRBJ2-7; D is possibly TRBD1 (5 bases). This CDR3 comprises 13 residues. Germline loops: CDR1 KGHSH, CDR2 LQKENI. Partial CDR3 DNA: TGTGCCAGCCCACCACAGGTTTCCTACGAG. Translation gives CASPPQVSYE. The full CDR3 protein reads CASPPQVSYEQYF.

In the case of this clone: The read ends 3 residues shy of where the CDR3 ends; the end is completed using the germline J gene. The chain combines TRBV7-2 with TRBJ2-5; 9 bases fit TRBD1. The V gene end was trimmed by 0 bases and the J gene end by 5 bases; junction bases not matched to a gene: 13. Per the germline V gene, CDR1 is SGHTA and CDR2 is FQGNSA. This CDR3 is built from 18 residues. The CDR3 DNA, read in part, is TGTGCCAGCAGCTTAGCATATGCAATTACAGGGGGCGCGGAGACC. Residues: CASSLAYAITGGAET. The whole CDR3 protein reads CASSLAYAITGGAETQYF.

As regards this clone: The read finishes 3 residues shy of the CDR3 end, and the germline J gene is used to complete it. The chain uses TRBV12-3 or TRBV12-4 and TRBJ2-1; 12 nucleotides match TRBD2. The CDR3 is made up of 15 amino acids. Unmatched junction bases numbered 2, after V lost 6 bases and J lost 2 bases. Incomplete CDR3 DNA: TGTGCCAGCAGCTGGACTAGCGGGGCCTACAATGAG. Protein sequence: CASSWTSGAYNE. The entire CDR3 is CASSWTSGAYNEQFF.

Points on this clone: With the read ending 3 residues before the CDR3 end, the germline J gene is used to fill in that end. The gene calls are TRBV9 and TRBJ1-1, with a weak D call TRBD1 (5 bases). Germline assignment: CDR1 SGDLS and CDR2 YYNGEE. Trimming took off 2 bases at V and 5 bases at J, with 22 bases between the two ends. The CDR3 is made up of 17 amino acids. The chain's CDR3 is CASSVSPLVPGETEAFF. CDR3 bases read: TGTGCCAGCAGCGTCAGCCCTCTGGTCCCGGGGGAAACTGAA.

About this clone: The CDR3 is cut off 3 residues early in the read; its end comes from the germline J gene. Other DNA sequences in the same sample also yield this CDR3. The rearrangement joins TRBV20-1 to TRBJ2-3, with no clear D. Per the germline V gene, CDR1 is DFQATT and CDR2 is SNEGSKA (reference sequence). V was pared by 4 bases and J by 0 bases, with 2 bases between. This CDR3 is built from 11 residues. Incomplete CDR3 DNA: TGCAGTGCTACTAGCACAGATACG. This encodes CSATSTDT. The complete CDR3 protein is CSATSTDTQYF.

Concerning this clone itself: With the read ending 3 residues before the CDR3 end, the germline J gene is used to fill in that end. This same CDR3 is encoded by further DNA sequences in the sample. The chain employs TRBV19 and TRBJ1-5; 8 positions match TRBD1. The CDR3 is 14 residues long. V lost 4 bases to trimming and J lost 2 bases; unmatched junction nucleotides: 1. Germline V gene lookup returns CDR1 LNHDA and CDR2 SQIVND (reference sequence). The DNA read from the CDR3 is TGTGCCAGTAGTACGACAGGGGGCAATCAGCCC. Its translation: CASSTTGGNQP. The full CDR3 sequence reads CASSTTGGNQPQHF. The variable domain in full, completed from reference TRBV19 and TRBJ1-5, reads DGGITQSPKYLFRKEGQNVTLSCEQNLNHDAMYWYRQDPGQGLRLIYYSQIVNDFQKGDIAEGYSVSREKKESFPLTVTSAQKNPTAFYLCASSTTGGNQPQHFGDGTRLSIL.

The CDR3 sequence: CASSRYDRGHEAFF. The covered CDR3 bases are TGTGCCAGCAGCCGCTATGACAGGGGGCACGAA. This chain uses TRBV11-2 with TRBJ1-1, with TRBD1 identical over 10 bases. The read is 3 residues too short to cover the CDR3 end, so that end is filled in from the germline J gene. The CDR3 is 14 amino acids. CDR1 is SGHAT and CDR2 is FQNNGV in the germline V gene. Together with reference TRBV11-2 and TRBJ1-1, the CDR3 gives the full variable domain: EAGVAQSPRYKIIEKRQSVAFWCNPISGHATLYWYQQILGQGPKLLIQFQNNGVVDDSQLPKDRFSAERLKGVDSTLKIQPAKLEDSAVYLCASSRYDRGHEAFFGQGTRLTVV.

A note on this clone: The CDR3 end is not reached by the read, which stops 3 residues before it; the germline J gene fills it in. The chain recombines TRBV18 with TRBJ1-1, with a possible D match to TRBD1 (6 bases). The V end was cut by 2 bases, the J end by 4 bases, with 8 bases between. CDR1 is KGHSH and CDR2 is LQKENI in the germline V gene. There are 13 residues in the CDR3. CDR3: CASSPRGGTEAFF. CDR3 DNA (partial): TGTGCCAGCTCACCAAGGGGGGGCACTGAA.

To note about this clone: The CDR3 is cut off 3 residues early in the read; its end comes from the germline J gene. The chain employs TRBV7-8 and TRBJ2-7, with 8 bases aligning to TRBD2. With 3 bases clipped from V and 1 base from J, the junction kept 5 bases outside the gene matches. The CDR3 sequence is 15 residues long. CDR1 is SGHVS and CDR2 is FQNEAQ in the germline V gene. The covered CDR3 bases are TGTGCCAGCAGCTTTGCCAGCGGGGGATCCTACGAG. As protein: CASSFASGGSYE. The entire CDR3 protein is CASSFASGGSYEQYF. The entire variable domain, with the rest obtained from reference TRBV7-8 and TRBJ2-7, is as follows: GAGVSQSPRYKVAKRGQDVALRCDPISGHVSLFWYQQALGQGPEFLTYFQNEAQLDKSGLPSDRFFAERPEGSVSTLKIQRTQQEDSAVYLCASSFASGGSYEQYFGPGTRLTVT.

For this clone: The read ends 3 residues before the CDR3 terminus; that terminus is restored from the germline J gene. V gene TRBV20-1 combines with J gene TRBJ1-1; 8 bases map to TRBD1. The germline V gene has CDR1 DFQATT and CDR2 SNEGSKA (reference sequence). The CDR3 sequence is 15 residues long. J was trimmed by 2 bases and V by 6 bases; bases with no gene match: 11. The sequenced part of the CDR3 DNA is TGCAGTGCAACCCCCGGGACAGGTCTTAACACTGAA. This translates into CSATPGTGLNTE. The entire CDR3 is CSATPGTGLNTEAFF.

Regarding this clone: From the germline J gene comes the end of the CDR3, since the read stops 3 residues before it. The chain uses TRBV12-5 and TRBJ2-7; 10 bases line up with TRBD2. This CDR3 region has 18 residues. Germline CDR1 and CDR2: LGHNT and FRNRAP. After removal of 1 base from V and 2 bases from J, the junction contained 11 bases not matched to a gene. Incomplete CDR3 DNA: TGTGCTAGTGGTTTGGAAGCTAAGAGCGGGGGGGTTCCCTACGAG. Its translation: CASGLEAKSGGVPYE. The CDR3 as a whole reads CASGLEAKSGGVPYEQYF.

With respect to this clone: From the germline J gene comes the end of the CDR3, since the read stops 3 residues before it. The chain combines TRBV7-2 with TRBJ2-7, with TRBD2 matching over 9 bases. CDR1 is SGHTA and CDR2 is FQGNSA in the germline V gene. The CDR3 is 14 amino acids. Unmatched junction bases numbered 3, after V lost 2 bases and J lost 4 bases. CDR3 region: CASSLIAGEYEQYF. CDR3 DNA, as far as it was read: TGTGCCAGCAGCTTAATAGCGGGGGAGTACGAG. Drawing the rest from reference TRBV7-2 and TRBJ2-7, the complete variable domain is GAGVSQSPSNKVTEKGKDVELRCDPISGHTALYWYRQSLGQGLEFLIYFQGNSAPDKSGLPSDRFSAERTGGSVSTLTIQRTQQEDSAVYLCASSLIAGEYEQYFGPGTRLTVT.

Notes on this clone: The CDR3 end falls 3 residues outside the read, so it is completed with the germline J gene. The J gene is TRBJ2-5, the V gene TRBV6-2 or TRBV6-3, with unresolved D. The CDR3 runs 11 residues. Deletions cut 7 bases from V and 1 base from J, with 4 bases between. Germline-derived CDR1 and CDR2 are MNHEY and SVGEGT. CDR3 sequence reads: CASTFQETQYF. The sequenced CDR3 bases are TGTGCCAGCACCTTCCAAGAGACC.

In the case of this clone: Coverage ceases 3 residues before the CDR3 finishes, and the germline J gene fills in the end. The V and J genes are TRBV14 and TRBJ2-1, with 12 bases lining up with TRBD2. V shed 4 bases and J 1 base; nucleotides not matched to a gene: 11. Per germline, CDR1 SGHDN and CDR2 FVKESK. CDR3 length: 19 residues. The chain's CDR3 is CASSPKPFGLAGSYNEQFF. The sequenced CDR3 bases are TGTGCCAGCAGCCCAAAGCCGTTTGGACTAGCGGGATCCTACAATGAG.

As concerns this clone: The read ends 3 residues shy of where the CDR3 ends; the end is completed using the germline J gene. The chain carries TRBV6-1 and TRBJ1-4; D is uncertain. Trimming pared 1 base from V and 5 bases from J, leaving 11 bases between. The CDR3 is 15 residues long. In germline, CDR1 is MNHNS, CDR2 SASEGT. The chain's CDR3 is CASSEEGRQNEKLFF. The CDR3 DNA, read in part, is TGTGCCAGCAGTGAAGAGGGCAGGCAAAATGAAAAA.

Concerning this clone: The read finishes 3 residues shy of the CDR3 end, and the germline J gene is used to complete it. The chain joins TRBV5-1 to TRBJ2-1; D possibly corresponds to TRBD2 (5 bases). The CDR3 has 15 amino acids. V lost 1 base, J lost 0 bases, and 8 bases lay in between. Germline-derived CDR1 and CDR2 are SGHRS and YFSETQ. CDR3 DNA (partial): TGCGCCAGCAGCTTGACGGGGAACTCCTACAATGAG. This codes for CASSLTGNSYNE. The entire CDR3 protein reads CASSLTGNSYNEQFF.

As concerns this clone: From the germline J gene comes the end of the CDR3, since the read stops 3 residues before it. The chain uses TRBV20-1 and TRBJ1-2; 7 nucleotides align to TRBD1. The germline V gene has CDR1 DFQATT and CDR2 SNEGSKA (reference sequence). The V segment lost 5 bases and the J segment 5 bases; nucleotides outside the gene matches: 5. CDR3 size: 12 residues. CDR3 residues: CSAAGTAYGYTF. CDR3 DNA, as far as it was read: TGCAGTGCTGCCGGGACAGCTTATGGC.

Details on this clone: Coverage ceases 3 residues before the CDR3 finishes, and the germline J gene fills in the end. The J gene is TRBJ2-3, the V gene TRBV7-2; 12 nucleotides match TRBD2. The CDR3 is 15 amino acids. Germline-derived CDR1 and CDR2 are SGHTA and FQGNSA. The part of the CDR3 DNA that was read is TGTGCCAGCAGCCAAGGGACTAGCGGGTCTCGGCCG. Translated: CASSQGTSGSRP. The full CDR3 protein reads CASSQGTSGSRPQYF.

On this clone itself: Sequencing ends 3 residues short of the CDR3 end; the germline J gene provides the rest. The chain employs TRBV28 and TRBJ2-1; maybe TRBD1 (6 bases). Germline CDR1 is MDHEN and CDR2 is SYDVKM. V was clipped by 2 bases and J by 5 bases, with 16 bases between them. This CDR3 region has 16 residues. The covered CDR3 bases are TGTGCCAGCAGTTTACCCGTAAGGGGGAGTCACAATGAG. This translates into CASSLPVRGSHNE. The whole CDR3 sequence reads CASSLPVRGSHNEQFF.

CDR3 loop: CASSLVAGAYNEQFF. The sequenced part of the CDR3 DNA is TGTGCCAGCAGCTTAGTAGCGGGAGCTTACAATGAG. The chain has TRBV7-9 and TRBJ2-1, with TRBD2 matching 9 bases. Coverage ceases 3 residues before the CDR3 finishes, and the germline J gene fills in the end. The germline CDR1 and CDR2 sequences are SEHNR and FQNEAQ (reference sequence). CDR3 size: 15 residues. Trimming at V came to 1 base and at J to 4 bases, leaving 2 bases not matched to a gene. Complete variable domain (other parts from reference TRBV7-9 and TRBJ2-1): DTGVSQNPRHKITKRGQNVTFRCDPISEHNRLYWYRQTLGQGPEFLTYFQNEAQLEKSRLLSDRFSAERPKGSFSTLEIQRTEQGDSAMYLCASSLVAGAYNEQFFGPGTRLTVL.

On this clone itself: The CDR3 is cut off 3 residues early in the read; its end comes from the germline J gene. V and J are TRBV5-1 and TRBJ2-5; weak D call: TRBD1 (6 bases). Trimming took off 5 bases at V and 4 bases at J, with 15 bases between the two ends. The germline V gene has CDR1 SGHRS and CDR2 YFSETQ. This CDR3 is built from 14 residues. CDR3 DNA (partial): TGCGCCAGCAGATTGTGGACAGCTAGAGAGACC. Translated, it gives CASRLWTARET. The entire CDR3 protein reads CASRLWTARETQYF.

A note on this clone: The read gets to within 3 residues of the CDR3 end, and the germline J gene fills in the rest. This chain links TRBV18 with TRBJ2-3; 9 nucleotides agree with TRBD2. The V gene end was trimmed by 2 bases and the J gene end by 0 bases; junction bases not matched to a gene: 6. The CDR3 covers 17 residues. From germline, CDR1 is KGHSH and CDR2 LQKENI. This CDR3 reads CASSPINSGRSTDTQYF. The DNA read from the CDR3 is TGTGCCAGCTCACCAATCAATAGCGGGAGAAGCACAGATACG.

As regards this clone: With the read ending 3 residues before the CDR3 end, the germline J gene is used to fill in that end. V and J are TRBV5-1 and TRBJ1-1, with a tentative D call TRBD1 (5 bases). This CDR3 is built from 16 residues. Per the germline V gene, CDR1 is SGHRS and CDR2 is YFSETQ. Between the trimmed V and J ends, which lost 2 bases and 2 bases, there was a span of 16 bases. CDR3: CASSFRDYNPNTEAFF. CDR3 bases read: TGCGCCAGCAGCTTCCGGGACTATAACCCTAACACTGAA.

CDR3 DNA (partial): TGTGCCAGCAGCTTAGTCGCAGGCGACTATGGC. Protein sequence: CASSLVAGDYG. The entire CDR3 sequence reads CASSLVAGDYGYTF. The chain links TRBV7-2 to TRBJ1-2; D is unclear. The sequence runs out 3 residues before the end of the CDR3; the remainder is reconstructed from the germline J gene. CDR3 size: 14 residues. Germline values: CDR1 SGHTA, CDR2 FQGNSA. V shed 1 base and J shed 3 bases, with 9 bases lying between them.

About this clone: The CDR3 goes on 3 residues after the read ends, and that part is filled in from the germline J gene. The rearrangement uses TRBV19 and TRBJ2-7; TRBD2 aligns across 9 bases. The V and J ends lost 7 bases and 3 bases, in that order; junction bases with no gene match: 13. The germline V gene has CDR1 LNHDA and CDR2 SQIVND (reference sequence). The length of the CDR3 is 16 residues. The CDR3 spells CASMKRSGSKDYEQYF. The DNA read from the CDR3 is TGTGCCAGTATGAAGCGTAGCGGGAGTAAGGACTACGAG.

Remarks on this clone: The read ends 3 residues early relative to the CDR3; the germline J gene fills the gap. The chain uses TRBV6-2 or TRBV6-3 and TRBJ1-1; D is uncertain. The CDR3 consists of 11 residues. Germline CDR1 reads MNHEY; CDR2 reads SVGEGT. The CDR3 reads CASSYGPWAFF. The CDR3 DNA, read in part, is TGTGCCAGCAGTTACGGCCCCTGG.

Of note for this clone: The CDR3 end is not reached by the read, which stops 3 residues before it; the germline J gene fills it in. V and J are TRBV2 and TRBJ2-2; 8 bases map to TRBD1. Germline V gene sequence: CDR1 SNHLY, CDR2 FYNNEI. CDR3 length: 16 amino acids. V gave up 7 bases and J gave up 4 bases; unmatched junction bases: 11. The chain's CDR3 is CASNRPGGIGTGELFF. Incomplete CDR3 DNA: TGTGCCAGCAATAGGCCAGGGGGCATCGGCACCGGGGAG.